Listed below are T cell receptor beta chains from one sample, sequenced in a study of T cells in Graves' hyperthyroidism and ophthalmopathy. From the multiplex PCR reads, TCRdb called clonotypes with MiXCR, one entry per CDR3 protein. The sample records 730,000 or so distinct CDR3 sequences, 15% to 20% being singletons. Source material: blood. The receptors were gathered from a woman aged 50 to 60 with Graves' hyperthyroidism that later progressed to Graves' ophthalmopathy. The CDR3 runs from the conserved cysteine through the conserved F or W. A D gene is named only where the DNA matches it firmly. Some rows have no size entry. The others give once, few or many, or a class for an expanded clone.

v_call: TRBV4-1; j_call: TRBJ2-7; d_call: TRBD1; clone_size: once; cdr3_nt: TGCGCCAGCAGCCCAGGTCCCGGGACAGGGGACTACGAGCAGTACTTC; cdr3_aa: CASSPGPGTGDYEQYF
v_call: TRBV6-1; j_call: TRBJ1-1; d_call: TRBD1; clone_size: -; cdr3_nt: TGTGCCTGCACTCTACAGGGGGCCAGCACTGAAGCTTTCTTT; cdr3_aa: CACTLQGASTEAFF
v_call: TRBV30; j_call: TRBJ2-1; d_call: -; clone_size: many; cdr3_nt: TGTGCCTGGGCAAGGGACAATGAGCAGTTCTTC; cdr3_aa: CAWARDNEQFF
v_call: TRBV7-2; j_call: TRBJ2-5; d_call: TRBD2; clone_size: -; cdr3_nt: TGTGCCCGCAGCGGAGGACTAGCTTCTCAAGAGACCCAGTACTTC; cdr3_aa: CARSGGLASQETQYF
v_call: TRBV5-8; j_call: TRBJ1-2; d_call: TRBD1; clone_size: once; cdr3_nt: TGTGCCAGCAGCTTCTCCACAGGGGTCGGCTACACCTTC; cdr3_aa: CASSFSTGVGYTF
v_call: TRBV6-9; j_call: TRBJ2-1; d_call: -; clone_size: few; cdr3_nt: -; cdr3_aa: CASSSSGDLQVF
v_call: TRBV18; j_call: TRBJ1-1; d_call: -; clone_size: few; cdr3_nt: TGTGCCAGCTCACCACCGGGACACCAGAACACTGAAGCTTTCTTT; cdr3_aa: CASSPPGHQNTEAFF
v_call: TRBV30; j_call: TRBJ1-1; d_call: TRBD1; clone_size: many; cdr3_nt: TGTGCCTGGAGGGGGGGGGACACAGGGGACACTGAAGCTTTCTTT; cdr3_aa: CAWRGGDTGDTEAFF
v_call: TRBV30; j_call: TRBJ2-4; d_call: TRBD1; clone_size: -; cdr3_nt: TGTGCCTGGAGTGGGGACAGTGGAGCCAAAAACATTCAGTACTTC; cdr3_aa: CAWSGDSGAKNIQYF
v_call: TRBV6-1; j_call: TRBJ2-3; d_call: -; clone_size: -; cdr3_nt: TGTGCCAGCAACAAACGGTGGGAGACAGATACGCAGTATTTT; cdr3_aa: CASNKRWETDTQYF
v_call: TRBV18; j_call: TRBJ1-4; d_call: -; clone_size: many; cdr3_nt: TGTGCCAGCTCACCGTCGCAGGTTTTGAGTGAAAAACTGTTTTTT; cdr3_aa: CASSPSQVLSEKLFF
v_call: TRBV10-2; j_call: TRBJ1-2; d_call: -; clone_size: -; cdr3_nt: TGCGCCAGCACGGCACGGGACGTAATGGATTCCACCTTC; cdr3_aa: CASTARDVMDSTF